What follows are 18 T cell receptor beta chains derived from one specimen sequenced in a study of cytomegalovirus exposure and HLA in healthy donors. PCR involved 60 Vbeta and 13 Jbeta primers. TCRdb's copy holds only in-frame clones and misses some; the assay was immunoSEQ multiplex PCR. The top ten clones hold approximately 2.1% of a sample with some 180,000 clones, around 77% of them seen once. Material: PBMCs. Receptors were obtained from a woman in her 30s in good health and CMV-seronegative.

This clone was counted a few times. V usage is TRBV2 and J usage is TRBJ1-1, with 9 bases that match TRBD1. Unmatched junction bases numbered 1, after V lost 4 bases and J lost 1 base. This CDR3 region has 14 residues. The germline V gene encodes CDR1 SNHLY and CDR2 FYNNEI. The CDR3 DNA reads as TGTGCCAGCAGTGGACAGGGGGGGAACACTGAAGCTTTCTTT. Amino acid sequence: CASSGQGGNTEAFF.

The genes are TRBV11-2 and TRBJ1-1, with D possibly TRBD1 on 6 matching bases. Trimming shortened V by 6 bases and J by 1 base, and 9 bases separated the two germline ends. The V gene's germline CDR1 is SGHAT and CDR2 FQNNGV. The CDR3 runs to 13 residues. CDR3 loop: CASRATGNTEAFF. CDR3 sequence (DNA): TGTGCCAGCAGGGCGACAGGGAACACTGAAGCTTTCTTT.

The rearrangement uses TRBV13 and TRBJ1-4; 9 bases map to TRBD1. CDR3 length: 15 amino acids. Germline V lookup: CDR1 PRHDT, CDR2 FYEKMQ (reference sequence). After removal of 4 bases from V and 6 bases from J, the junction contained 6 bases not matched to a gene. The CDR3 reads CASSSYRGRDEKLFF. The DNA of the CDR3 is TGTGCCAGCAGCTCGTACAGGGGGCGGGATGAAAAACTGTTTTTT.

This clone was found once. The chain has TRBV14 and TRBJ2-1, with 7 bases lining up with TRBD1. The CDR3 is 15 amino acids. CDR1 and CDR2 (germline): SGHDN, FVKESK. V gave up 3 bases and J gave up 2 bases; unmatched junction bases: 4. CDR3 nucleotide sequence: TGTGCCAGCAGCCACAGGACAGGTACCTACAATGAGCAGTTCTTC. As protein: CASSHRTGTYNEQFF.

The chain uses TRBV4-2 and TRBJ2-3; 9 positions agree with TRBD2. CDR3 length equals 17 residues. V shed 4 bases, J shed 0 bases, and the junction held 8 bases outside the gene matches. CDR1 and CDR2 (germline): LGHNA, YNFKEQ. The CDR3 nucleotides read TGTGCCAGCAGCCGATCCGGGACTAGCCTTAGCACAGATACGCAGTATTTT. Its translation: CASSRSGTSLSTDTQYF.

The rearrangement links TRBV4-1 to TRBJ1-3, with D possibly TRBD1 on 5 matching bases. The CDR3 contains 15 residues. Germline CDR1 is MGHRA and CDR2 is YSYEKL. V was clipped by 6 bases and J by 0 bases, with 12 bases between them. The CDR3 nucleotides are TGCGCCAGCAGAAATACAGGAGTCTCTGGAAACACCATATATTTT. Protein product: CASRNTGVSGNTIYF.

This clone has just one count. The genes are TRBV6-1 and TRBJ2-7, with a tentative D call TRBD1 (5 bases). Germline CDR1 and CDR2: MNHNS and SASEGT. With 4 bases removed from V and 3 bases from J, the gap between germline ends came to 13 bases. The CDR3 covers 14 residues. Written as DNA, the CDR3 is TGTGCCAGCAGTGGACCAGGGTTGGACTACGAGCAGTACTTC. Residues: CASSGPGLDYEQYF.

V gene TRBV5-1 combines with J gene TRBJ2-7, with D maybe TRBD2 (6 bases). The CDR3 is made up of 15 amino acids. V lost 0 bases, J lost 0 bases, and 10 bases lay in between. Germline V CDR1 and CDR2: SGHRS, YFSETQ. CDR3 residues: CASSLGGSGSYEQYF. CDR3 coding DNA: TGCGCCAGCAGCTTGGGGGGTAGCGGCTCCTACGAGCAGTACTTC.

This clone turned up a few times. J is TRBJ1-1 and V is TRBV2, with D possibly being TRBD1 (6 bases). Trimming removed 3 bases at V and 0 bases at J, with 11 bases between. The CDR3 totals 15 residues. The germline CDR1 and CDR2 sequences are SNHLY and FYNNEI. CDR3 sequence reads: CASSEDSVMNTEAFF. The CDR3 DNA is TGTGCCAGCAGTGAGGACAGTGTGATGAACACTGAAGCTTTCTTT.

This clone was detected once. The chain carries TRBV9 and TRBJ1-1; D possibly corresponds to TRBD1 (5 bases). Trimming removed 7 bases at V and 4 bases at J, with 14 bases between. The CDR3 extends over 13 amino acids. The germline CDR1 and CDR2 sequences are SGDLS and YYNGEE. The CDR3 DNA is TGTGCCAGCGGGGGGGTAGGATTCACTGAAGCTTTCTTT. This encodes CASGGVGFTEAFF.

This clone was observed once. V is TRBV15 and J is TRBJ2-1; no reliable D call. The germline V gene has CDR1 LNHNV and CDR2 YYDKDF (reference sequence). V gave up 1 base and J gave up 4 bases, with 14 bases separating them. This CDR3 is built from 16 residues. The CDR3: CATSRAGSRRYNEQFF. In DNA, the CDR3 is TGTGCCACCAGCAGAGCAGGAAGTAGAAGGTACAATGAGCAGTTCTTC.

This clone was detected only a few times. This chain connects TRBV7-2 to TRBJ2-7, with 9 nucleotides matching TRBD1. The CDR3 is made up of 16 amino acids. The germline CDR1 and CDR2 sequences are SGHTA and FQGNSA. The ends lost 1 base at V and 5 bases at J; junction bases unmatched: 9. CDR3 residues: CASSLDGGQGQDEQYF. Here the CDR3 DNA reads TGTGCCAGCAGCTTAGACGGGGGACAGGGTCAGGACGAGCAGTACTTC.

The gene calls are TRBV27 and TRBJ2-1, with 7 nucleotides matching TRBD1. Per the germline V gene, CDR1 is MNHEY and CDR2 is SMNVEV (reference sequence). The CDR3 is 16 residues long. Unmatched junction bases numbered 10, after V lost 5 bases and J lost 3 bases. The DNA of the CDR3 is TGTGCCAGCAGTCTCCTTTGGGGGACAGACTACAATGAGCAGTTCTTC. It codes for CASSLLWGTDYNEQFF.

The CDR3, as DNA: TGTGCCAGCAGCTTCAGATACCAAGAGACCCAGTACTTC. It translates to CASSFRYQETQYF. The chain has TRBV7-2 and TRBJ2-5; D gene uncertain. Germline loops: CDR1 SGHTA, CDR2 FQGNSA. There are 13 residues in the CDR3. The V end lost 3 bases, the J end lost 0 bases, and 5 bases lay between the germline ends. The full variable domain, its missing parts supplied by reference TRBV7-2 and TRBJ2-5, is GAGVSQSPSNKVTEKGKDVELRCDPISGHTALYWYRQSLGQGLEFLIYFQGNSAPDKSGLPSDRFSAERTGGSVSTLTIQRTQQEDSAVYLCASSFRYQETQYFGPGTRLLVL.

The chain joins TRBV25-1 to TRBJ2-1, with D unresolved. V lost 4 bases, J lost 3 bases, and 13 bases lay in between. The CDR3 extends over 15 amino acids. Per the germline V gene, CDR1 is MGHDK and CDR2 is SYGVNS. CDR3 sequence (DNA): TGTGCCAGCAGTGCCCTTCATCGACTCTACAATGAGCAGTTCTTC. It translates to CASSALHRLYNEQFF.

This clone appeared a single time. The rearrangement uses TRBV10-3 and TRBJ1-1, with TRBD1 matching over 9 bases. Germline lookup yields CDR1 ENHRY and CDR2 SYGVKD. Unmatched junction bases numbered 7, after V lost 8 bases and J lost 0 bases. The CDR3 totals 15 residues. The CDR3 DNA sequence: TGTGCCATCGGTCGACAGGGGGGGATGAACACTGAAGCTTTCTTT. The encoded protein is CAIGRQGGMNTEAFF.

This sequence joins TRBV10-2 and TRBJ2-5; 11 bases are shared with TRBD2. Trimming took 8 bases from V and 2 from J; bases not matched to a gene: 10. The CDR3 is 16 amino acids. Germline CDR1 WSHSY, CDR2 SAAADI. The CDR3 DNA reads TGCGCCAGCCTTCCAACTAGCGGGGGACCTCAAGAGACCCAGTACTTC. Its protein is CASLPTSGGPQETQYF.

The gene calls are TRBV9 and TRBJ1-1; D not certain. Germline V gene sequence: CDR1 SGDLS, CDR2 YYNGEE. The CDR3 sequence is 13 residues long. Deletions cut 7 bases from V and 7 bases from J, with 17 bases between. The CDR3 region is CASSPVRGFEAFF. The DNA of the CDR3 is TGTGCCAGCTCTCCAGTGCGGGGATTTGAAGCTTTCTTT.